This TCR beta chain originates from a study of blood T cell repertoires in COVID-19. Study information: Researchers got acute and convalescent COVID-19 samples from the United States, Italy and Spain.

Germline V lookup: CDR1 SNHLY, CDR2 FYNNEI. The CDR3 is 15 residues long. Trimming left V 2 bases short and J 4 bases short, with 12 bases between. The method was immunoSEQ multiplex PCR; TCRdb's version includes in-frame clones alone and lacks a portion of them. The data show approximately 150,000 clones, around 84% seen once. The V call is TRBV2, the J call TRBJ1-3; possibly TRBD1 for D (5 bases). The specimen sequenced was peripheral blood. This TCR was recovered from a man aged 35-49 years with acute or convalescent COVID-19. The CDR3 region is CASSEIGGLGNTIYF. Here the CDR3 DNA reads TGTGCCAGCAGTGAAATCGGGGGTTTAGGAAACACCATATATTTT.